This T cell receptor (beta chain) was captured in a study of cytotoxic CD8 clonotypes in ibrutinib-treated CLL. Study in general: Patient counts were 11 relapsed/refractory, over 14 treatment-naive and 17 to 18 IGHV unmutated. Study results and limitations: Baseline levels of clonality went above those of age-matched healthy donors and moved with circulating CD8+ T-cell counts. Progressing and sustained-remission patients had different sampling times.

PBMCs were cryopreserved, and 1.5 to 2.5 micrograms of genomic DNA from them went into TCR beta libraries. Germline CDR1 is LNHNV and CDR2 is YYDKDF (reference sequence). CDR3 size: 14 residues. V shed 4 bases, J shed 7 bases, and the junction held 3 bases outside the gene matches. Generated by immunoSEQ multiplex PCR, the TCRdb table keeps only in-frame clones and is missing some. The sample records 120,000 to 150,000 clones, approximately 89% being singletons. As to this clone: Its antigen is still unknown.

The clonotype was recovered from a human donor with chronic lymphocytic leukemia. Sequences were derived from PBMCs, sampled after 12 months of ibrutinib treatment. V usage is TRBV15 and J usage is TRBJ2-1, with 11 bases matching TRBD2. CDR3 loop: CATSIGTSGNEQFF. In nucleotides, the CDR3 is TGTGCCACCAGCATCGGGACTAGCGGTAATGAGCAGTTCTTC.